A selection of T cell receptor beta chains follows, all from one sample in a study of human T cells and chemical hapten exposure. TCRdb re-called the RACE reads through MiXCR, storing one row per CDR3 protein. The table lists tens of thousands of distinct CDR3 sequences, 9.9% of them singletons. The sample consisted of whole blood, taken in connection with sensitization to the hapten diphenylcyclopropenone (DPC). Receptors were obtained from a woman aged 40 to 50 with alopecia areata. Some clones in this sample may be carry-over from other donors' samples. Each CDR3 is given with its conserved first and last residue. The D gene is left open where the match is weak. Not every row has a clone size; where given, it reads once, few, many or a size class.

v_gene: TRBV28; abundance: .; j_gene: TRBJ2-2; len: 17; d_gene: .; CDR3nt: TGTGCCAGCAGTTTAATTCAACGGAGATGGGTCACCGGGGAGCTGTTTTTT; CDR3aa: CASSLIQRRWVTGELFF
v_gene: TRBV5-1; abundance: .; j_gene: TRBJ2-5; len: 12; d_gene: .; CDR3nt: TGCGCCAGCAGCTATCCCGGCGAGACCCAGTACTTC; CDR3aa: CASSYPGETQYF
v_gene: TRBV28; abundance: few; j_gene: TRBJ2-1; len: 15; d_gene: .; CDR3nt: TGTGCCAGCAGTTTAGGGGTTAGCTCCTACAATGAGCAGTTCTTC; CDR3aa: CASSLGVSSYNEQFF
v_gene: TRBV2; abundance: .; j_gene: TRBJ2-7; len: 13; d_gene: TRBD1; CDR3nt: TGTGCCAGCAGGCGACAGGGTTCCTACGAGCAGTACTTC; CDR3aa: CASRRQGSYEQYF
v_gene: TRBV4-2; abundance: many; j_gene: TRBJ1-1; len: 15; d_gene: .; CDR3nt: TGTGCCAGCAGCCAAGGACAGCTGGAGAACACTGAAGCTTTCTTT; CDR3aa: CASSQGQLENTEAFF
v_gene: TRBV30; abundance: many; j_gene: TRBJ1-5; len: 18; d_gene: TRBD1; CDR3nt: TGTGCCTGGAGTGTTGCGTCGGCGGGAGGACAGGGATATCAGCCCCAGCATTTT; CDR3aa: CAWSVASAGGQGYQPQHF
v_gene: TRBV4-3; abundance: few; j_gene: TRBJ2-3; len: 15; d_gene: TRBD2; CDR3nt: TGCGCCAGCAGCCAAGTCGGAGGCGGGGGAGATACGCAGTATTTT; CDR3aa: CASSQVGGGGDTQYF
v_gene: TRBV20-1; abundance: .; j_gene: TRBJ2-1; len: 16; d_gene: .; CDR3nt: TGCAGTGCTCCCCTGAATGGGCGGGGCCGGAGGAATGAGCAGTTCTTC; CDR3aa: CSAPLNGRGRRNEQFF
v_gene: TRBV30; abundance: .; j_gene: TRBJ2-3; len: 10; d_gene: .; CDR3nt: TGTGCCGAGGGCCGGGATACGCAGTATTTT; CDR3aa: CAEGRDTQYF
v_gene: TRBV3-1; abundance: .; j_gene: TRBJ1-2; len: 14; d_gene: .; CDR3nt: TGTGCCAGCAGCCGTCAAGGGAACACATATGGCTACACCTTC; CDR3aa: CASSRQGNTYGYTF
v_gene: TRBV28; abundance: few; j_gene: TRBJ1-5; len: 16; d_gene: .; CDR3nt: TGTGCCAGCATTCATGGGTCGGCACCCCAGAATCAGCCCCAGCATTTT; CDR3aa: CASIHGSAPQNQPQHF
v_gene: TRBV28; abundance: few; j_gene: TRBJ1-2; len: 13; d_gene: .; CDR3nt: TGTGCCACCTGGGGAGAGATGAACTATGGCTACACCTTC; CDR3aa: CATWGEMNYGYTF
v_gene: TRBV7-2; abundance: few; j_gene: TRBJ2-7; len: 15; d_gene: TRBD1; CDR3nt: TGTGCCAGCAGCACTTCGACAGGGCTGTACTACGAGCAGTACTTC; CDR3aa: CASSTSTGLYYEQYF
v_gene: TRBV28; abundance: .; j_gene: TRBJ2-7; len: 14; d_gene: TRBD1; CDR3nt: TGTGCCAGCACCAATCCGGGACAGGGAGTCGAGCAGTACTTC; CDR3aa: CASTNPGQGVEQYF
v_gene: TRBV5-1; abundance: many; j_gene: TRBJ1-3; len: 11; d_gene: .; CDR3nt: TGCGCCAGCAGTGGGCGGGACACCATATATTTT; CDR3aa: CASSGRDTIYF
v_gene: TRBV20-1; abundance: .; j_gene: TRBJ2-5; len: 12; d_gene: TRBD1; CDR3nt: TGCAGTGCAAAGGACAGGGGAGAGACCCAGTACTTC; CDR3aa: CSAKDRGETQYF
v_gene: TRBV29-1; abundance: many; j_gene: TRBJ2-5; len: 12; d_gene: TRBD2; CDR3nt: TGCAGCGTCCCGACTAGCGGGGGGCCGTTGTCCTTC; CDR3aa: CSVPTSGGPLSF
v_gene: TRBV7-9; abundance: .; j_gene: TRBJ1-2; len: 16; d_gene: TRBD1; CDR3nt: TGTGCCAGCAGCCCCCAATCAGGACAGGGGGCAAATGGCTACACCTTC; CDR3aa: CASSPQSGQGANGYTF
v_gene: TRBV24-1; abundance: many; j_gene: TRBJ2-2; len: 14; d_gene: .; CDR3nt: TGTGCCACCAGTGATTTCAGGGACACCGGGGAGCTGTTTTTT; CDR3aa: CATSDFRDTGELFF
v_gene: TRBV29-1; abundance: many; j_gene: TRBJ2-7; len: 14; d_gene: TRBD1; CDR3nt: TGCAGCGTTGAGACCCCCGGGACAGGCTACGAGCAGTACTTC; CDR3aa: CSVETPGTGYEQYF
v_gene: TRBV29-1; abundance: .; j_gene: TRBJ2-3; len: 15; d_gene: TRBD2; CDR3nt: TGCAGCGTCGCCGGGACTAGCGGGCGCACAGATACGCAGTATTTT; CDR3aa: CSVAGTSGRTDTQYF
v_gene: TRBV7-2; abundance: many; j_gene: TRBJ2-1; len: 12; d_gene: .; CDR3nt: TGTGCCAGCAGCTTAGCTTGGAATGAGCAGTTCTTC; CDR3aa: CASSLAWNEQFF
v_gene: TRBV19; abundance: many; j_gene: TRBJ2-5; len: 14; d_gene: .; CDR3nt: TGTGCCAGTAGCGACGGGGACACCAAGAAGGCCCAGTACTTC; CDR3aa: CASSDGDTKKAQYF
v_gene: TRBV20-1; abundance: .; j_gene: TRBJ2-3; len: 14; d_gene: .; CDR3nt: TGCAGTGCAGTAAGGTCCCACGGAACAGATACGCAGTATTTT; CDR3aa: CSAVRSHGTDTQYF
v_gene: TRBV20-1; abundance: .; j_gene: TRBJ1-1; len: 14; d_gene: TRBD1; CDR3nt: TGCAGTGCTAGGCGGACAGGCTTGAACACTGAAGCTTTCTTT; CDR3aa: CSARRTGLNTEAFF
v_gene: TRBV27; abundance: .; j_gene: TRBJ2-7; len: 13; d_gene: .; CDR3nt: TGTGCCAGCAGCACAGGGGGGGGCTACGAGCAGTACTTC; CDR3aa: CASSTGGGYEQYF
v_gene: TRBV6-4; abundance: .; j_gene: TRBJ2-3; len: 13; d_gene: .; CDR3nt: TGTGCCAGCAGTGACTCGGCACTAGATACGCAGTATTTT; CDR3aa: CASSDSALDTQYF
v_gene: TRBV2; abundance: few; j_gene: TRBJ1-5; len: 15; d_gene: .; CDR3nt: TGTGCCAGCGGACGGGACACAGACTTCAATCAGCCCCAGCATTTT; CDR3aa: CASGRDTDFNQPQHF
v_gene: TRBV9; abundance: .; j_gene: TRBJ2-2; len: 13; d_gene: .; CDR3nt: TGTGCCAGCAGCGGGCCTAGCGCCGGGGAGCTGTTTTTT; CDR3aa: CASSGPSAGELFF
v_gene: TRBV18; abundance: few; j_gene: TRBJ1-5; len: 16; d_gene: .; CDR3nt: TGTGCCAGCTCACCACTGGGGGGCTCGGGCAATCAGCCCCAGCATTTT; CDR3aa: CASSPLGGSGNQPQHF
v_gene: TRBV12-5; abundance: few; j_gene: TRBJ2-5; len: 15; d_gene: .; CDR3nt: TGTGCTAGTGGTTTGCCCCCCGGCCCTCAAGAGACCCAGTACTTC; CDR3aa: CASGLPPGPQETQYF
v_gene: TRBV3-1; abundance: .; j_gene: TRBJ2-1; len: 16; d_gene: .; CDR3nt: TGTGCCAGCAGCCAAGCCGGGACACCAGGGGACAATGAGCAGTTCTTC; CDR3aa: CASSQAGTPGDNEQFF
v_gene: TRBV20-1; abundance: few; j_gene: TRBJ1-5; len: 16; d_gene: TRBD1; CDR3nt: TGCAGTGCTACCTCGTCCCGGGACAGACGCAATCAGCCCCAGCATTTT; CDR3aa: CSATSSRDRRNQPQHF
v_gene: TRBV11-2; abundance: .; j_gene: TRBJ2-1; len: 16; d_gene: TRBD1; CDR3nt: TGTGCCAGCAGACAGACAGGGGCCCGCTCCTACAATGAGCAGTTCTTC; CDR3aa: CASRQTGARSYNEQFF
v_gene: TRBV30; abundance: many; j_gene: TRBJ1-1; len: 13; d_gene: .; CDR3nt: TGTGCCTGGAGTGTGAAACAGATTAATGAAGCTTTCTTT; CDR3aa: CAWSVKQINEAFF
v_gene: TRBV10-3; abundance: .; j_gene: TRBJ2-7; len: 16; d_gene: .; CDR3nt: TGTGCCATCACCCCAGGTAGTCCCCACGGGGACTACGAGCAGTACTTC; CDR3aa: CAITPGSPHGDYEQYF
v_gene: TRBV29-1; abundance: few; j_gene: TRBJ2-2; len: 16; d_gene: .; CDR3nt: TGCAGCGTTGAATCGGATTCAGGGGTGTACACCGGGGAGCTGTTTTTT; CDR3aa: CSVESDSGVYTGELFF
v_gene: TRBV6-2/TRBV6-3; abundance: .; j_gene: TRBJ2-7; len: 14; d_gene: TRBD1; CDR3nt: TGTGCCAGCGGGACGACAGGGAGCTCCTACGAGCAGTACTTC; CDR3aa: CASGTTGSSYEQYF
v_gene: TRBV5-1; abundance: few; j_gene: TRBJ1-4; len: 14; d_gene: TRBD1; CDR3nt: TGCGCCAGCAGCCACCGGGACAGGGATGAAAAACTGTTTTTT; CDR3aa: CASSHRDRDEKLFF
v_gene: TRBV7-3; abundance: few; j_gene: TRBJ1-1; len: 13; d_gene: .; CDR3nt: TGTGCCAGCAGCTCATGGGGGAACACTGAAGCTTTCTTT; CDR3aa: CASSSWGNTEAFF
v_gene: TRBV20-1; abundance: few; j_gene: TRBJ2-3; len: 14; d_gene: TRBD2; CDR3nt: TGCAGTGCGGACAGGACTAGCGGGGGAGATACGCAGTATTTT; CDR3aa: CSADRTSGGDTQYF
v_gene: TRBV19; abundance: .; j_gene: TRBJ1-5; len: 14; d_gene: TRBD1; CDR3nt: TGTGCCAGTAGTATGGGACAGGACAATCAGCCCCAGCATTTT; CDR3aa: CASSMGQDNQPQHF
v_gene: TRBV29-1; abundance: few; j_gene: TRBJ2-3; len: 13; d_gene: TRBD1; CDR3nt: TGCAGCGTGCACCTGACAGGGACAGATACGCAGTATTTT; CDR3aa: CSVHLTGTDTQYF
v_gene: TRBV27; abundance: .; j_gene: TRBJ1-1; len: 15; d_gene: .; CDR3nt: TGTGCCAGCAGTCCCCACAGGGAAGAGAGGACTGAAGCTTTCTTT; CDR3aa: CASSPHREERTEAFF
v_gene: TRBV18; abundance: .; j_gene: TRBJ1-2; len: 12; d_gene: .; CDR3nt: TGTGCCAGCTCAGGGGAGGGGTCTGGCTACACCTTC; CDR3aa: CASSGEGSGYTF
v_gene: TRBV30; abundance: .; j_gene: TRBJ2-3; len: 14; d_gene: .; CDR3nt: TGTGCCTGGAGTGCCCTGGGCCACACAGATACGCAGTATTTT; CDR3aa: CAWSALGHTDTQYF
v_gene: TRBV29-1; abundance: many; j_gene: TRBJ2-3; len: 13; d_gene: .; CDR3nt: TGCAGCGTTGACGAGGTGGGCACAGATACGCAGTATTTT; CDR3aa: CSVDEVGTDTQYF
v_gene: TRBV12-5; abundance: many; j_gene: TRBJ2-5; len: 13; d_gene: .; CDR3nt: TGTGCTAGTGGTTTGGGAACCCACGAGACCCAGTACTTC; CDR3aa: CASGLGTHETQYF
v_gene: TRBV28; abundance: medium-sized; j_gene: TRBJ1-5; len: 15; d_gene: .; CDR3nt: TGTGCCAGCATGAAAGTCCGTGGAGGTGAGCAGCCCCAGCATTTT; CDR3aa: CASMKVRGGEQPQHF
v_gene: TRBV5-1; abundance: few; j_gene: TRBJ2-5; len: 16; d_gene: .; CDR3nt: TGCGCCAGCAGCCTGGGTTCAACGAGAAGAGAGGAGACCCAGTACTTC; CDR3aa: CASSLGSTRREETQYF
v_gene: TRBV29-1; abundance: few; j_gene: TRBJ1-1; len: 11; d_gene: TRBD1; CDR3nt: TGCAGCGTTGAAGTGACAGGGGGAACTTTCTTT; CDR3aa: CSVEVTGGTFF
v_gene: TRBV6-2/TRBV6-3; abundance: many; j_gene: TRBJ2-3; len: 15; d_gene: .; CDR3nt: TGTGCCAGCAGTTACCCGATCGGGGCTAGCCGGACGCAGTATTTT; CDR3aa: CASSYPIGASRTQYF
v_gene: TRBV6-1; abundance: many; j_gene: TRBJ2-7; len: 13; d_gene: TRBD2; CDR3nt: TGTGCCAGCAGCAGGACTAGCTGGTACGAGCAGTACTTC; CDR3aa: CASSRTSWYEQYF
v_gene: TRBV29-1; abundance: .; j_gene: TRBJ2-1; len: 13; d_gene: TRBD1; CDR3nt: TGCAGCGTTGTTGTACAGGGGCGGGATGAGCAGTTCTTC; CDR3aa: CSVVVQGRDEQFF
v_gene: TRBV5-1; abundance: many; j_gene: TRBJ1-1; len: 16; d_gene: .; CDR3nt: TGCGCCAGCAGCTTGGCCCCTGGCAGGGGAGAAACTGAAGCTTTCTTT; CDR3aa: CASSLAPGRGETEAFF
v_gene: TRBV12-3/TRBV12-4; abundance: .; j_gene: TRBJ2-7; len: 14; d_gene: .; CDR3nt: TGTGCCAGCAGTCTACCGGACAGCTCCTACGAGCAGTACTTC; CDR3aa: CASSLPDSSYEQYF
v_gene: TRBV28; abundance: many; j_gene: TRBJ2-4; len: 15; d_gene: .; CDR3nt: TGTGCCAGCAGTTCCCTTAGAGAACTCAAAAACATTCAGTACTTC; CDR3aa: CASSSLRELKNIQYF
v_gene: TRBV7-2; abundance: .; j_gene: TRBJ2-3; len: 15; d_gene: .; CDR3nt: TGTGCCAGCAGCTTAGGGGGATCCCGCACAGATACGCAGTATTTT; CDR3aa: CASSLGGSRTDTQYF
v_gene: TRBV18; abundance: few; j_gene: TRBJ2-2; len: 14; d_gene: .; CDR3nt: TGTGCCAGCTCACCACTCCGTTGGACCGGGGAGCTGTTTTTT; CDR3aa: CASSPLRWTGELFF
v_gene: TRBV20-1; abundance: .; j_gene: TRBJ1-3; len: 13; d_gene: TRBD1; CDR3nt: TGCAGTGCCCACAGGGGGCCTGGAAACACCATATATTTT; CDR3aa: CSAHRGPGNTIYF